A single T cell receptor (beta chain) is shown here with its context. Its target is unknown. Donors showed nominal health when sampled, although they likely had unrecorded immune exposures. CDR1 and CDR2 from the germline V gene are MNHEY and SMNVEV (reference sequence). The CDR3 is 14 amino acids. Unmatched junction bases numbered 12, after V lost 6 bases and J lost 8 bases. These data belong to a study of cytomegalovirus exposure and HLA in healthy donors. Study observations and caveats: Data from an earlier analysis indicated that most TCR beta V segments were productive either about 87% or about 30% of the time.

13 Jbeta primers and 60 Vbeta primers were used for the PCR. Libraries were prepared by immunoSEQ multiplex PCR; TCRdb keeps only in-frame clonotypes and omits some of them. The repertoire holds 150,000 to 200,000 clones, about four fifths seen once, with 1.7% in the top ten. Specimen: PBMCs. The chain carries TRBV27 and TRBJ1-2, with 7 bases lining up with TRBD1. The receptor was derived from a woman between 18 and 29 years old in good health and CMV-seronegative. CDR3 sequence: CASRITRQGGGYTF. CDR3 DNA: TGTGCCAGCAGAATCACGAGACAGGGAGGCGGCTACACCTTC.